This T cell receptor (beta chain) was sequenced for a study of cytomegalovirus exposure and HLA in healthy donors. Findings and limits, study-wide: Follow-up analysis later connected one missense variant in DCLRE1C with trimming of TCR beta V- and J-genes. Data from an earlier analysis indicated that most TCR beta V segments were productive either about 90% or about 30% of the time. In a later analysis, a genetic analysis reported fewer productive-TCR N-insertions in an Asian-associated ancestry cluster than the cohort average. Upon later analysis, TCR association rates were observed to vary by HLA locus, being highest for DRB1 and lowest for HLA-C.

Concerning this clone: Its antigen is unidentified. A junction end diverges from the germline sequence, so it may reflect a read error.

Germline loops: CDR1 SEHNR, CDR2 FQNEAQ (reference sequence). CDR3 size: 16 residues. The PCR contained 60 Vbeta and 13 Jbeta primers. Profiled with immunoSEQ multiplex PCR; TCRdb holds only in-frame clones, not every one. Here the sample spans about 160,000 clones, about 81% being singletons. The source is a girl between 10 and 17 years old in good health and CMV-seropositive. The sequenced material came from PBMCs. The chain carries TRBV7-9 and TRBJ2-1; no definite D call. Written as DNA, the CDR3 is TGTTCCAGCAGCCCACGGTCCGGGTCGGACTACAATGAGCAGTTCTTC. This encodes CSSSPRSGSDYNEQFF.